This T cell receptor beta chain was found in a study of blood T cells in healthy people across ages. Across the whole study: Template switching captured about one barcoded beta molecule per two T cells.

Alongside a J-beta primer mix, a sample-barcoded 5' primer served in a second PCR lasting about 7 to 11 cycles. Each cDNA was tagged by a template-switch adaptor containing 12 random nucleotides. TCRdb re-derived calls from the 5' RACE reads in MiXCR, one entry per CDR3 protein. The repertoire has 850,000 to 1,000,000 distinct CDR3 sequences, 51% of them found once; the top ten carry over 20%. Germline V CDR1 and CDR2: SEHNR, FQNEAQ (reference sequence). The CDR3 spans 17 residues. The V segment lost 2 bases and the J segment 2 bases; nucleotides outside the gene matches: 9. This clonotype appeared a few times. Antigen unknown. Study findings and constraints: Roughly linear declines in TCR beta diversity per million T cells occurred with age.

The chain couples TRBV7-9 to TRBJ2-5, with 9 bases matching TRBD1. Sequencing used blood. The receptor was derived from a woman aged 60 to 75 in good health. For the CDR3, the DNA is TGTGCCAGCAGCTTAACCCGGGGACAGGGCTTGCAAGAGACCCAGTACTTC. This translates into CASSLTRGQGLQETQYF.